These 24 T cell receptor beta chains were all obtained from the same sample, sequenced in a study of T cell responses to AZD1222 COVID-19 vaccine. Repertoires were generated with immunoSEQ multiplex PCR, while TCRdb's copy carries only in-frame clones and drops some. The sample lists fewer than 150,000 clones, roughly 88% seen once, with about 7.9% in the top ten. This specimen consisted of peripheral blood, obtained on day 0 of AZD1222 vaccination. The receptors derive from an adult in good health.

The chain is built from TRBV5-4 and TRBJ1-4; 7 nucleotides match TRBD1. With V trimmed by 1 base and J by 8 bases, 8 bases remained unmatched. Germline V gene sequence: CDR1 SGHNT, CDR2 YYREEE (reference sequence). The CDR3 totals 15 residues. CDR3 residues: CASSLSTGRGEKLFF. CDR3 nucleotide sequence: TGTGCCAGCAGCTTGTCGACAGGGAGGGGGGAAAAACTGTTTTTT.

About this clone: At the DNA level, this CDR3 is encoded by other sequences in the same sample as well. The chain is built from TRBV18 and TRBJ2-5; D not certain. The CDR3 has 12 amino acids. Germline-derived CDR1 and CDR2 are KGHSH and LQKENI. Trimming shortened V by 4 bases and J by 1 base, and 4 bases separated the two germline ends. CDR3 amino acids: CASSRSQETQYF. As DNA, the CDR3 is TGTGCCAGCTCACGGTCCCAAGAGACCCAGTACTTC.

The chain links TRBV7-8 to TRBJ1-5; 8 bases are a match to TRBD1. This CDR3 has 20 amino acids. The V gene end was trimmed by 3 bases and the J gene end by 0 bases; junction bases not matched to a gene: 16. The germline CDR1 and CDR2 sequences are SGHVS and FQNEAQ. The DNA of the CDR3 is TGTGCCAGCAGCTTTAAGCGCGGGACAGGACTAGCTTATAGCAATCAGCCCCAGCATTTT. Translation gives CASSFKRGTGLAYSNQPQHF.

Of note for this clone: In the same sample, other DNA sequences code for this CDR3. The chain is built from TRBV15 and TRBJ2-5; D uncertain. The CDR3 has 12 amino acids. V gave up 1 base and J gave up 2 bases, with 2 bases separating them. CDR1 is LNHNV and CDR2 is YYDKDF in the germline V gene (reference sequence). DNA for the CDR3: TGTGCCACCAGCAGAGGTCAAGAGACCCAGTACTTC. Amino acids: CATSRGQETQYF.

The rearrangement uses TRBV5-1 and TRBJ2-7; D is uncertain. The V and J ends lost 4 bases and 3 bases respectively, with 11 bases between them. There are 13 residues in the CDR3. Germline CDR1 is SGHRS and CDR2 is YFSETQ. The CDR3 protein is CASSPRDLYEQYF. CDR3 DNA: TGCGCCAGCAGCCCCCGAGACCTCTACGAGCAGTACTTC.

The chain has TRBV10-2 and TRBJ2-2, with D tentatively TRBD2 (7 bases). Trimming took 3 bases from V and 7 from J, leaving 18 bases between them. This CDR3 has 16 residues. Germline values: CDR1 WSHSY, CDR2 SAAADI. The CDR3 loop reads CASSDGGRERSGELFF. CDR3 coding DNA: TGCGCCAGCAGTGATGGGGGGCGGGAGCGGAGCGGGGAGCTGTTTTTT.

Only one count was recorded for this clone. The CDR3 sequence: CASSHGQGGTEAFF. The CDR3 DNA sequence: TGCGCCAGCAGCCATGGACAGGGGGGCACTGAAGCTTTCTTT. J is TRBJ1-1 and V is TRBV5-1, with 10 bases lining up with TRBD1. This CDR3 is 14 amino acids long. V lost 4 bases, J lost 4 bases, and 4 bases stayed unmatched. Looked up from germline, CDR1 is SGHRS and CDR2 is YFSETQ.

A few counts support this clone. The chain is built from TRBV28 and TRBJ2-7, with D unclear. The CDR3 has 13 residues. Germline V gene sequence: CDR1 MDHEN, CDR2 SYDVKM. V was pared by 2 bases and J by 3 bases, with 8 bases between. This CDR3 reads CASSLIPDYEQYF. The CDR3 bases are TGTGCCAGCAGTTTAATCCCCGACTACGAGCAGTACTTC.

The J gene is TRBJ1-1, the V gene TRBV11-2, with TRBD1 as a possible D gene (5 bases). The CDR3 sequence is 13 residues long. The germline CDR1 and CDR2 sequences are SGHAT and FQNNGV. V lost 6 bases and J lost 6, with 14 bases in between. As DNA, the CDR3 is TGTGCCAGCAGAATACAGGTGGGGCCTGAAGCTTTCTTT. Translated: CASRIQVGPEAFF.

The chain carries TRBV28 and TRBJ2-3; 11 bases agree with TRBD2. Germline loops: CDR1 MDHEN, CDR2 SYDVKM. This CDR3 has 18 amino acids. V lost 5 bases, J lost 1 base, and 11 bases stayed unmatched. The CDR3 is CASSPPSGGIFGTDTQYF. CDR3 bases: TGTGCCAGCAGTCCTCCTAGCGGGGGGATTTTTGGCACAGATACGCAGTATTTT.

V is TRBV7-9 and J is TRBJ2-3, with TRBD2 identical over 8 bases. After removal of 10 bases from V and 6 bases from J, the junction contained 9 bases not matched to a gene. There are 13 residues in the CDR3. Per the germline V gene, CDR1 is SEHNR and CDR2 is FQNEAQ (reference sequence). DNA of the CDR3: TGTGCCAACCGCCAGCGGGAGTACGATACGCAGTATTTT. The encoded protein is CANRQREYDTQYF.

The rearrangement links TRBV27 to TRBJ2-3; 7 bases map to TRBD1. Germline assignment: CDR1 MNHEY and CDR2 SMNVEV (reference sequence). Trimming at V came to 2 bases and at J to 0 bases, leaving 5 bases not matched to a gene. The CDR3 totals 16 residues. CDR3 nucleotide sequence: TGTGCCAGCAGTTTAGAGGGGGCTAGAAGCACAGATACGCAGTATTTT. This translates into CASSLEGARSTDTQYF.

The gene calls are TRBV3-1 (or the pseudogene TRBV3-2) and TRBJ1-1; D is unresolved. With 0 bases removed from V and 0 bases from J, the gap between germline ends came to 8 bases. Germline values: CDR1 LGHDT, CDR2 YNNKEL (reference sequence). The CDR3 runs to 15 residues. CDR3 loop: CASSQEVYLNTEAFF. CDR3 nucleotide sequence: TGTGCCAGCAGCCAAGAAGTCTACTTGAACACTGAAGCTTTCTTT.

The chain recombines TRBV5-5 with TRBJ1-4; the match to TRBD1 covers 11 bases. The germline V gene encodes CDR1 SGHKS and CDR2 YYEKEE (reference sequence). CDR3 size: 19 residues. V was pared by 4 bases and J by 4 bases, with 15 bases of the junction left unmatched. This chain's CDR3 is CASSRLDRGRPDINEKLFF. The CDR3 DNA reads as TGTGCCAGCAGCCGACTGGACAGGGGGCGACCCGATATTAATGAAAAACTGTTTTTT.

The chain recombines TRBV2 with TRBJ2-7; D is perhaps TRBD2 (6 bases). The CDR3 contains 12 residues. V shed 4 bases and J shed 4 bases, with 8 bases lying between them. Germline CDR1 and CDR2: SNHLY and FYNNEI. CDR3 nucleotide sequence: TGTGCCAGCAGTGTGCGGGGTTACGAGCAGTACTTC. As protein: CASSVRGYEQYF.

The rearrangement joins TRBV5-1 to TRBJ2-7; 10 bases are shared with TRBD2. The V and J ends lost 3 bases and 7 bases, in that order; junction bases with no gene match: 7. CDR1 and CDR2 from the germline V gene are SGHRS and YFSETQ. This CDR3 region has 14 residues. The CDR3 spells CASSSLAGVGEQYF. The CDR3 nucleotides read TGCGCCAGCAGCTCCCTAGCGGGAGTGGGGGAGCAGTACTTC.

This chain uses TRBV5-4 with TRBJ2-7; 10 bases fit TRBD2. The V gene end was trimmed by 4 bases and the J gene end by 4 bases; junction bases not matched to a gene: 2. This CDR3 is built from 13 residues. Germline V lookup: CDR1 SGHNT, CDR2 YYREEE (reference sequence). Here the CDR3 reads CASSEGLAYEQYF. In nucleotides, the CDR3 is TGTGCCAGCAGCGAGGGACTAGCGTACGAGCAGTACTTC.

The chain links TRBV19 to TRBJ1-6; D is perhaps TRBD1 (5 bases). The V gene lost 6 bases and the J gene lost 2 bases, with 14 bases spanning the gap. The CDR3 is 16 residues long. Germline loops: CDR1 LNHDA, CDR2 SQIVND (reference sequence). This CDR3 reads CASRQTDSAYNSPLHF. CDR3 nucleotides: TGTGCCAGTAGGCAGACAGATAGCGCCTATAATTCACCCCTCCACTTT.

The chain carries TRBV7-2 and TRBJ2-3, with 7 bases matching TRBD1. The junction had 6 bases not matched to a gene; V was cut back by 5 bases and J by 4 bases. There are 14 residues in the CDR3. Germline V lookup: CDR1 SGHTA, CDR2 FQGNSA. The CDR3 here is CASSIFTGADTQYF. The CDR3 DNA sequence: TGTGCCAGCAGCATATTCACAGGGGCAGATACGCAGTATTTT.

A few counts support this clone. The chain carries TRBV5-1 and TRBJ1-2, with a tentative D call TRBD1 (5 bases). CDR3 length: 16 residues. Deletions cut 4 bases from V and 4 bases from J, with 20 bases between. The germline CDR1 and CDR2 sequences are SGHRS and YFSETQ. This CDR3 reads CASSRNLGEASYGYTF. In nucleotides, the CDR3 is TGCGCCAGCAGCCGGAATCTGGGGGAAGCGAGCTATGGCTACACCTTC.

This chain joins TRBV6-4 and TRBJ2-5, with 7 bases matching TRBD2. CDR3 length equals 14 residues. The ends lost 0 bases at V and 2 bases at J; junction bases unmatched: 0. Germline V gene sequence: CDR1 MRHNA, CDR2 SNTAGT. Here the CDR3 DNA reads TGTGCCAGCAGTGACTCAGCGGGGCAAGAGACCCAGTACTTC. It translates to CASSDSAGQETQYF.

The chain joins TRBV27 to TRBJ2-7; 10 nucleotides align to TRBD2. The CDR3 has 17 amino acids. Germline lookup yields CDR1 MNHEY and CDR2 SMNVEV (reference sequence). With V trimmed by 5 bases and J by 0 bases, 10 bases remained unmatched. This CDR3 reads CASSAVGLAESSYEQYF. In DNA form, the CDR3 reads TGTGCCAGCAGTGCGGTAGGACTAGCGGAGAGCTCCTACGAGCAGTACTTC.

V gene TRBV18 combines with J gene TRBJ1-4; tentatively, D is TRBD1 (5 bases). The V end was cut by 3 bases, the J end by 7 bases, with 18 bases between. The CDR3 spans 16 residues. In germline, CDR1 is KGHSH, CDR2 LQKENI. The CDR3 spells CASSPMGLRTSEKLFF. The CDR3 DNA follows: TGTGCCAGCTCACCGATGGGACTTAGGACGTCTGAAAAACTGTTTTTT.

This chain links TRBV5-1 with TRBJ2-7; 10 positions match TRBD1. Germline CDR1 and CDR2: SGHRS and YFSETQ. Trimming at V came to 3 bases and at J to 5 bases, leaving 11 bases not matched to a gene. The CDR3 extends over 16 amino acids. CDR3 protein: CASSYSPGQGINEQYF. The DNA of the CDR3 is TGCGCCAGCAGCTATAGCCCGGGACAGGGGATCAACGAGCAGTACTTC. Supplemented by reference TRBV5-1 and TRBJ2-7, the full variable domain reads KAGVTQTPRYLIKTRGQQVTLSCSPISGHRSVSWYQQTPGQGLQFLFEYFSETQRNKGNFPGRFSGRQFSNSRSEMNVSTLELGDSALYLCASSYSPGQGINEQYFGPGTRLTVT.